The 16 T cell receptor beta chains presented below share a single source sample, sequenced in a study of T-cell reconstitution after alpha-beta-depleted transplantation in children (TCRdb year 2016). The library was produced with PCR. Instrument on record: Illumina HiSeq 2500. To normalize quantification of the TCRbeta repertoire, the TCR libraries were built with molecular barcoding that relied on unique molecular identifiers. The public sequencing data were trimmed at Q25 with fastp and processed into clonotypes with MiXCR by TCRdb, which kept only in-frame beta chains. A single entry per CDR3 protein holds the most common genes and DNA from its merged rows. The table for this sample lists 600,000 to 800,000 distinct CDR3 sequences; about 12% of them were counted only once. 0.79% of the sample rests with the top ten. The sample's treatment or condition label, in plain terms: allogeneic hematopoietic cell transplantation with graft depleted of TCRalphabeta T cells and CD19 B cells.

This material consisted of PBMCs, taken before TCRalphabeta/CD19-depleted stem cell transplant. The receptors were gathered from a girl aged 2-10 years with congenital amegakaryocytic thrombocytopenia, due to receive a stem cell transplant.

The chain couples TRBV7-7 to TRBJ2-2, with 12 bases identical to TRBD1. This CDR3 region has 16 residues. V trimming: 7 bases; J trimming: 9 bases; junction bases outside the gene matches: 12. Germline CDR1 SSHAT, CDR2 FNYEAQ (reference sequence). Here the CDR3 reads CASTVSPGTGGRELFF. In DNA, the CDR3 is TGTGCCAGCACCGTCAGTCCCGGGACAGGGGGCCGGGAGCTGTTTTTT.

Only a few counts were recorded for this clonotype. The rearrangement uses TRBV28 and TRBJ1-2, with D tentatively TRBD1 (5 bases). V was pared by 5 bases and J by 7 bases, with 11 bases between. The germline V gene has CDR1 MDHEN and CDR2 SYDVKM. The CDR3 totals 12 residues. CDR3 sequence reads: CASSPGGVGYTF. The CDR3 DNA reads TGTGCCAGCAGTCCCGGGGGGGTTGGCTACACCTTC.

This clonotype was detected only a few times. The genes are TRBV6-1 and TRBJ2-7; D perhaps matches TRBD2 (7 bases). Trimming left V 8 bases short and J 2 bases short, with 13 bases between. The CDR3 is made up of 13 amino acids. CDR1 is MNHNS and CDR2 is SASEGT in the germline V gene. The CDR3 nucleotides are TGTGCCAGCCGTCGGGGGGCGGCCTACGAGCAGTACTTC. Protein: CASRRGAAYEQYF.

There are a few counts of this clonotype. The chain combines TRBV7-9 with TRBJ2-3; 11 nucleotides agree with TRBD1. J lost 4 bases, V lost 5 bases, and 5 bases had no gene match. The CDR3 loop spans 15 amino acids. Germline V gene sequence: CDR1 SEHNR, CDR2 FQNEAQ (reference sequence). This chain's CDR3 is CASSPGDRGSDTQYF. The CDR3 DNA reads TGTGCCAGCAGCCCAGGGGACAGGGGGTCAGATACGCAGTATTTT. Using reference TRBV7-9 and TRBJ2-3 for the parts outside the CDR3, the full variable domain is DTGVSQNPRHKITKRGQNVTFRCDPISEHNRLYWYRQTLGQGPEFLTYFQNEAQLEKSRLLSDRFSAERPKGSFSTLEIQRTEQGDSAMYLCASSPGDRGSDTQYFGPGTRLTVL.

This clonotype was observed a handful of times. CDR3: CASSYSSGGAGRTEAFF. DNA for the CDR3: TGTGCCAGCAGTTACTCGTCAGGGGGCGCGGGTCGGACTGAAGCTTTCTTT. The rearrangement links TRBV6-5 to TRBJ1-1, with TRBD1 matching 8 bases. CDR1 and CDR2 from the germline V gene are MNHEY and SVGAGI. With 0 bases clipped from V and 5 bases from J, the junction kept 11 bases outside the gene matches. The CDR3 loop spans 17 amino acids.

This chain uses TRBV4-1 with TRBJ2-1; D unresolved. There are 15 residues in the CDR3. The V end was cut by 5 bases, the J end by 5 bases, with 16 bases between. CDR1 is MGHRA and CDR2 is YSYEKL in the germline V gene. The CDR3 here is CASSVTVAMHNEQFF. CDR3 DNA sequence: TGCGCCAGCAGCGTGACGGTAGCTATGCACAATGAGCAGTTCTTC.

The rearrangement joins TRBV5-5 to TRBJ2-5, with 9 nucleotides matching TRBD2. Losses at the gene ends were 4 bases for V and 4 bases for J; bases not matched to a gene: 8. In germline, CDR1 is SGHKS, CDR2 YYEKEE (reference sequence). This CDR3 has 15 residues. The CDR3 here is CASSMGLADRETQYF. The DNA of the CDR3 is TGTGCCAGCAGCATGGGACTAGCAGACCGAGAGACCCAGTACTTC.

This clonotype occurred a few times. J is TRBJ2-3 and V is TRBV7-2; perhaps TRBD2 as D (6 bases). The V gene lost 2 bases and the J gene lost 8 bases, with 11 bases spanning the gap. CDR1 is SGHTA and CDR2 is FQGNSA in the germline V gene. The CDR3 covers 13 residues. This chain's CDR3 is CASSLSWEVTQYF. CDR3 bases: TGTGCCAGCAGCTTATCTTGGGAGGTTACGCAGTATTTT.

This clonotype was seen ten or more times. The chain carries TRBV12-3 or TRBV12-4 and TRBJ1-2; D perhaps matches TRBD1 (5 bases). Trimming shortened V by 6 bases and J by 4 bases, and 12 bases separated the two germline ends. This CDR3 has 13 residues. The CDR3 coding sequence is TGTGCCAGCAGGGGACGGTCACGCTATGGCTACACCTTC. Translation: CASRGRSRYGYTF.

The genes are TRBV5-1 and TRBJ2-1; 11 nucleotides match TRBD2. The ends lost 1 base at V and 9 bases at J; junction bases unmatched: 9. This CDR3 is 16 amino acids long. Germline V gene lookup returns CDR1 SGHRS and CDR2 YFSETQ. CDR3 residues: CASSLIGTSGKGEQFF. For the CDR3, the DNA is TGCGCCAGCAGCTTGATCGGGACTAGCGGTAAAGGTGAGCAGTTCTTC.

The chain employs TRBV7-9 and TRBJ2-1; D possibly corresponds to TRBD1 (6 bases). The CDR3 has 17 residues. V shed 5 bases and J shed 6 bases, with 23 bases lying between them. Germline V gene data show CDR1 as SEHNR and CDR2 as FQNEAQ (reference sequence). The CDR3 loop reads CASSLPRTETLRNEQFF. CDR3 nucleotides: TGTGCCAGCAGCCTACCTAGGACAGAAACGCTACGCAATGAGCAGTTCTTC.

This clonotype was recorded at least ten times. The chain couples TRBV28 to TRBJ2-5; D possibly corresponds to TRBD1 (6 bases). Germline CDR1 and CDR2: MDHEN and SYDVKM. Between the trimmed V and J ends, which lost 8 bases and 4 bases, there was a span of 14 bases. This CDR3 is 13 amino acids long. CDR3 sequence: CASFEAGVETQYF. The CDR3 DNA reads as TGTGCCAGCTTCGAGGCAGGGGTAGAGACCCAGTACTTC.

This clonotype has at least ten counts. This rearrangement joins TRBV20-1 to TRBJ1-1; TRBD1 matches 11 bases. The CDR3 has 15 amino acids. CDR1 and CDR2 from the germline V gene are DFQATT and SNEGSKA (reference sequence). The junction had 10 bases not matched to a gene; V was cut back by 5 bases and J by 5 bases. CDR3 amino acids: CSAPDRGPHETEAFF. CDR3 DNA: TGCAGTGCTCCGGACAGGGGGCCCCATGAGACTGAAGCTTTCTTT.

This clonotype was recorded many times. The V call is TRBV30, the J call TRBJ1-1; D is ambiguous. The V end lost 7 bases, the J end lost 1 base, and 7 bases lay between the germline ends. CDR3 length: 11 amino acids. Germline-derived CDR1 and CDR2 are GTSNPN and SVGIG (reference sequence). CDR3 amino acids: CAYERNTEAFF. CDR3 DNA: TGTGCCTACGAACGGAACACTGAAGCTTTCTTT.

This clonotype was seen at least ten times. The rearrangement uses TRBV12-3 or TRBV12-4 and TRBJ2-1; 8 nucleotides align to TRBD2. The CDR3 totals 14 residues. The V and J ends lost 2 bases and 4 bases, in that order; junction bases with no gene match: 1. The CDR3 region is CASSLPSGYNEQFF. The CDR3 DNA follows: TGTGCCAGCAGTTTACCTAGCGGGTACAATGAGCAGTTCTTC.

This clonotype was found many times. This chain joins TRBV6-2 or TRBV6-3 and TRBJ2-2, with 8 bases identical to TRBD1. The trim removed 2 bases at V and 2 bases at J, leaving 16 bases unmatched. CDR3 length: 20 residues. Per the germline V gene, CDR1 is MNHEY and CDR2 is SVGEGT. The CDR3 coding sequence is TGTGCCAGCAGTTACCCTATACAGGGGGTGGGGATTCCTAACACCGGGGAGCTGTTTTTT. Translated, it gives CASSYPIQGVGIPNTGELFF.